These 22 T cell receptor beta chains came from one sample sequenced in a study of blood T cell repertoires in COVID-19. Sequencing was performed with immunoSEQ multiplex PCR; in TCRdb, only in-frame clones are kept and a portion is missing. The sample carries 250,000 to 300,000 clones, 70% to 90% recorded once. Source material: peripheral blood. Receptors were obtained from a middle-aged man with active or convalescent COVID-19.

The chain couples TRBV7-6 to TRBJ2-3; D is perhaps TRBD2 (5 bases). V shed 5 bases and J shed 2 bases, with 14 bases lying between them. From germline, CDR1 is SGHVS and CDR2 FNYEAQ. The CDR3 totals 15 residues. CDR3 in amino acids: CASSHLALDTDTQYF. The CDR3, as DNA: TGTGCCAGCAGCCATCTAGCTTTAGACACAGATACGCAGTATTTT.

The chain combines TRBV7-9 with TRBJ2-1; 12 nucleotides agree with TRBD2. Germline V gene data show CDR1 as SEHNR and CDR2 as FQNEAQ (reference sequence). The CDR3 has 14 amino acids. V lost 1 base, J lost 15 bases, and 7 bases stayed unmatched. CDR3: CASSLEASGRAPFF. The CDR3 bases are TGTGCCAGCAGCTTAGAGGCTAGCGGGAGGGCCCCGTTCTTC.

The J gene is TRBJ1-1, the V gene TRBV4-1; TRBD1 matches 7 bases. The trim removed 8 bases at V and 1 base at J, leaving 10 bases unmatched. CDR3 length: 15 amino acids. In germline, CDR1 is MGHRA, CDR2 YSYEKL. The CDR3, as DNA: TGCGCCAGCCGAGCAAGCGCAGGGGGGAACACTGAAGCTTTCTTT. Its translation is CASRASAGGNTEAFF.

The rearrangement uses TRBV27 and TRBJ1-3, with 8 nucleotides matching TRBD1. The CDR3 is 13 residues long. From germline, CDR1 is MNHEY and CDR2 SMNVEV (reference sequence). Trimming removed 10 bases from V and 7 bases from J; junction bases left unmatched: 9. The CDR3 coding sequence is TGTGCCACAAAAGGGACAGGCGGGAACACCATATATTTT. Translation gives CATKGTGGNTIYF.

This chain joins TRBV19 and TRBJ1-1; a weak D match, TRBD1 (6 bases). The CDR3 is 16 amino acids. Germline V gene data show CDR1 as LNHDA and CDR2 as SQIVND (reference sequence). V lost 4 bases, J lost 4 bases, and 19 bases lay in between. The DNA of the CDR3 is TGTGCCAGTAGTACCTACAGGGCCCCCTCGTTCACTGAAGCTTTCTTT. Amino acids: CASSTYRAPSFTEAFF.

This rearrangement joins TRBV15 to TRBJ1-6, with a tentative D call TRBD1 (6 bases). Germline assignment: CDR1 LNHNV and CDR2 YYDKDF (reference sequence). Trimming shortened V by 6 bases and J by 7 bases, and 13 bases separated the two germline ends. The CDR3 has 14 residues. CDR3 in DNA: TGTGCCACCAGAGCACAGGGCCCGAATTCACCCCTCCACTTT. It codes for CATRAQGPNSPLHF.

This chain uses TRBV28 with TRBJ1-5, with D possibly being TRBD1 (6 bases). V lost 7 bases, J lost 2 bases, and 12 bases lay in between. The germline V gene encodes CDR1 MDHEN and CDR2 SYDVKM. This CDR3 comprises 14 residues. The CDR3 DNA sequence: TGTGCCAGCACCCCGGGGGGGCGCAATCAGCCCCAGCATTTT. Translation gives CASTPGGRNQPQHF.

The CDR3 region has the DNA TGTGCCAGCAGCTTATCAGGGGGTTTGATGGATACGCAGTATTTT. It is translated as CASSLSGGLMDTQYF. This chain connects TRBV7-2 to TRBJ2-3, with 7 positions matching TRBD1. Per germline, CDR1 SGHTA and CDR2 FQGNSA. Trimming cost V 2 bases and J 6 bases; bases outside gene matches: 8. This CDR3 comprises 15 residues.

The chain is built from TRBV11-2 and TRBJ2-5; 7 bases are a match to TRBD1. The CDR3 is made up of 15 amino acids. Unmatched junction bases numbered 13, after V lost 7 bases and J lost 5 bases. Per the germline V gene, CDR1 is SGHAT and CDR2 is FQNNGV. The CDR3 nucleotides are TGTGCCAGCACCTCGAGGGGGCCCTCCGGGGAGACCCAGTACTTC. Translating it yields CASTSRGPSGETQYF.

The chain joins TRBV3-1 (or the pseudogene TRBV3-2) to TRBJ2-2; D unresolved. The CDR3 runs 14 residues. Germline assignment: CDR1 LGHDT and CDR2 YNNKEL (reference sequence). V was pared by 4 bases and J by 1 base, with 7 bases between. The CDR3 protein is CASSRPGNTGELFF. CDR3 sequence (DNA): TGTGCCAGCAGCCGACCGGGGAACACCGGGGAGCTGTTTTTT.

This chain joins TRBV20-1 and TRBJ2-1; tentative D call: TRBD1 (6 bases). Germline V CDR1 and CDR2: DFQATT, SNEGSKA (reference sequence). CDR3 size: 11 residues. The V and J ends lost 7 bases and 6 bases respectively, with 10 bases between them. Here the CDR3 reads CSVGAINEQFF. The DNA for the CDR3 is TGCAGTGTGGGGGCGATCAATGAGCAGTTCTTC.

The chain uses TRBV24-1 and TRBJ2-2; no firm D call. The length of the CDR3 is 16 residues. V dropped 1 base and J dropped 2 bases, with 10 bases sitting between them. Germline loops: CDR1 KGHDR, CDR2 SFDVKD. CDR3 amino acids: CATSDFSQVNTGELFF. The CDR3 region has the DNA TGTGCCACCAGTGATTTTTCCCAGGTCAACACCGGGGAGCTGTTTTTT.

V gene TRBV9 combines with J gene TRBJ2-1; 9 nucleotides align to TRBD1. The CDR3 has 17 residues. Germline values: CDR1 SGDLS, CDR2 YYNGEE. V lost 3 bases to trimming and J lost 7 bases; unmatched junction nucleotides: 14. The CDR3 protein is CASSGKNSLQGANEQFF. CDR3 in DNA: TGTGCCAGCAGCGGCAAAAATAGCCTACAGGGGGCGAATGAGCAGTTCTTC.

The gene calls are TRBV10-3 and TRBJ1-1; no definite D call. Germline assignment: CDR1 ENHRY and CDR2 SYGVKD. This CDR3 has 15 residues. V was pared by 0 bases and J by 2 bases, with 10 bases between. CDR3 sequence: CAISESNRGNTEAFF. CDR3 nucleotides: TGTGCCATCAGTGAGTCGAATAGAGGCAACACTGAAGCTTTCTTT.

This chain connects TRBV5-1 to TRBJ2-3; 8 positions agree with TRBD2. The CDR3 has 15 residues. CDR1 and CDR2 from the germline V gene are SGHRS and YFSETQ. J gave up 4 bases and V 3 bases, and 7 bases lay outside the gene matches. In nucleotides, the CDR3 is TGCGCCAGCAGCTCCACTAGCGGTGGGGCAGATACGCAGTATTTT. Encoded protein: CASSSTSGGADTQYF.

The chain is built from TRBV27 and TRBJ1-6; D gene ambiguous. Trimming stripped 3 bases from V and 6 bases from J, with 12 bases between. The CDR3 is 15 residues long. Germline-derived CDR1 and CDR2 are MNHEY and SMNVEV (reference sequence). The CDR3 DNA follows: TGTGCCAGCAGTTTTGAGGGCGCGAGTAATTCACCCCTCCACTTT. Residues: CASSFEGASNSPLHF.

The chain is built from TRBV7-9 and TRBJ1-3; possible D gene TRBD1, 6 bases. The ends were cut back, 5 bases at V and 0 bases at J, with 14 bases in the middle. CDR1 and CDR2 from the germline V gene are SEHNR and FQNEAQ (reference sequence). The CDR3 sequence is 16 residues long. The CDR3 reads CASSPNRDYSGNTIYF. CDR3 DNA: TGTGCCAGCAGCCCGAACAGGGACTACTCTGGAAACACCATATATTTT. The variable domain in full, with the rest retrieved from reference TRBV7-9 and TRBJ1-3, is DTGVSQNPRHKITKRGQNVTFRCDPISEHNRLYWYRQTLGQGPEFLTYFQNEAQLEKSRLLSDRFSAERPKGSFSTLEIQRTEQGDSAMYLCASSPNRDYSGNTIYFGEGSWLTVV.

The rearrangement joins TRBV6-2 or TRBV6-3 to TRBJ2-3; D gene unclear. Germline values: CDR1 MNHEY, CDR2 SVGEGT. The CDR3 runs to 14 residues. V was clipped by 2 bases and J by 4 bases, with 10 bases between them. DNA of the CDR3: TGTGCCAGCAGTTACCCTGACATCCCAGATACGCAGTATTTT. Its translation: CASSYPDIPDTQYF.

This clone was seen just once. The rearrangement links TRBV5-5 to TRBJ2-7; 8 positions match TRBD1. Unmatched junction bases numbered 7, after V lost 7 bases and J lost 1 base. This CDR3 is built from 14 residues. Germline assignment: CDR1 SGHKS and CDR2 YYEKEE (reference sequence). This CDR3 is CASQTGGSSYEQYF. The CDR3 nucleotides read TGTGCCAGCCAAACAGGGGGTTCATCCTACGAGCAGTACTTC.

This clone was detected once. CDR3 coding DNA: TGCGCCAGTAAAGGGGGAAGCCCCGGGATTGACACTGAAGCTTTCTTT. Protein sequence: CASKGGSPGIDTEAFF. The V call is TRBV5-1, the J call TRBJ1-1; TRBD1 is a possible D gene (6 bases). The germline V gene encodes CDR1 SGHRS and CDR2 YFSETQ. There are 16 residues in the CDR3. Trimming stripped 8 bases from V and 3 bases from J, with 23 bases between. The full variable domain, with the rest looked up from reference TRBV5-1 and TRBJ1-1, is KAGVTQTPRYLIKTRGQQVTLSCSPISGHRSVSWYQQTPGQGLQFLFEYFSETQRNKGNFPGRFSGRQFSNSRSEMNVSTLELGDSALYLCASKGGSPGIDTEAFFGQGTRLTVV.

V is TRBV18 and J is TRBJ1-5; TRBD1 agrees at 9 bases. This CDR3 has 15 residues. Germline CDR1 and CDR2: KGHSH and LQKENI. V gave up 4 bases and J gave up 5 bases; unmatched junction bases: 6. The CDR3 protein is CASSRYRDRDQPQHF. The DNA for the CDR3 is TGTGCCAGCTCACGTTACCGGGACAGGGATCAGCCCCAGCATTTT.

This rearrangement joins TRBV19 to TRBJ1-1; 11 bases are shared with TRBD1. Germline CDR1 is LNHDA and CDR2 is SQIVND (reference sequence). The CDR3 covers 17 residues. J was trimmed by 2 bases and V by 6 bases; bases with no gene match: 11. CDR3 amino acids: CASSGTRTGGLNTEAFF. The DNA for the CDR3 is TGTGCCAGTAGCGGAACCCGGACAGGGGGCCTCAACACTGAAGCTTTCTTT.